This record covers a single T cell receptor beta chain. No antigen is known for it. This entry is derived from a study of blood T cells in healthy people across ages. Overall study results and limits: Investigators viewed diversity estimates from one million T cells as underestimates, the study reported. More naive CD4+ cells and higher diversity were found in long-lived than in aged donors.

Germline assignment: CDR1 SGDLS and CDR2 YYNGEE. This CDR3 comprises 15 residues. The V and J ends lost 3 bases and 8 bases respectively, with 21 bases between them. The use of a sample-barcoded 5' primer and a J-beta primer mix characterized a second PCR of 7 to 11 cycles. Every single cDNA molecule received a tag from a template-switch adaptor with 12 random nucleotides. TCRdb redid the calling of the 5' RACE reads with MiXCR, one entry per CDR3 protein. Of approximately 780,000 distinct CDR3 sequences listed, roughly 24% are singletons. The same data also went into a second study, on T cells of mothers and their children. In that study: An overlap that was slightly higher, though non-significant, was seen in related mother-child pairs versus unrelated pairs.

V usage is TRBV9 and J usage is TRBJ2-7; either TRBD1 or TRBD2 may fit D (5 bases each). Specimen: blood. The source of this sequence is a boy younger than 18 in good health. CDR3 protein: CASSADGTPGEQQYF. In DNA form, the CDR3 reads TGTGCCAGCAGCGCCGACGGGACCCCTGGGGAACAGCAGTACTTC.